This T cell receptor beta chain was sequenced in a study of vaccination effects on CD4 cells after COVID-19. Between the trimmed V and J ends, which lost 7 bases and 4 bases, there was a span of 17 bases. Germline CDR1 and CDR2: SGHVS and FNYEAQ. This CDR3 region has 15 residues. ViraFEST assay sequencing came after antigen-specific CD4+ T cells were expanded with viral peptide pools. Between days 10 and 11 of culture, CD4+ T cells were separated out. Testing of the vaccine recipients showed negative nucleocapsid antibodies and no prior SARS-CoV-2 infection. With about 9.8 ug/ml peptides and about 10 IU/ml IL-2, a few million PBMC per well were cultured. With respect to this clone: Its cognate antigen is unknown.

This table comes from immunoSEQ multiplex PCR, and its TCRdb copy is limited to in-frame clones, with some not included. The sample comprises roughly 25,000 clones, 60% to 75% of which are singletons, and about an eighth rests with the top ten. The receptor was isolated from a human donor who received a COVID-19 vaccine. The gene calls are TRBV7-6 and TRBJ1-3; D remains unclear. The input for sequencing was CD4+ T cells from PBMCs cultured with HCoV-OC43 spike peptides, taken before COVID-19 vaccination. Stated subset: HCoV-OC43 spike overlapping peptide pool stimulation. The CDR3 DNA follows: TGTGCCAGCACCCCAAGCCCGGCACTCGGAAACACCATATATTTT. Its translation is CASTPSPALGNTIYF.